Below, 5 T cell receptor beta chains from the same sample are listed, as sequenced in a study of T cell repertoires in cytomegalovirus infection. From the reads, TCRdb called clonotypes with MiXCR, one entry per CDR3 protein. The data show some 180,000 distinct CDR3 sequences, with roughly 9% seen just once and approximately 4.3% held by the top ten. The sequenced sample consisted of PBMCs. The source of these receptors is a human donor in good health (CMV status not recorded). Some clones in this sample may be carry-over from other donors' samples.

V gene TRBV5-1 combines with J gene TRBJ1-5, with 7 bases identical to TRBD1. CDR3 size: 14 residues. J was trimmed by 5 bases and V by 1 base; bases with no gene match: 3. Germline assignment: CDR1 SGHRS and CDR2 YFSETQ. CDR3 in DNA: TGCGCCAGCAGCTTGCAGGGGGGGGATCAGCCCCAGCATTTT. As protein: CASSLQGGDQPQHF.

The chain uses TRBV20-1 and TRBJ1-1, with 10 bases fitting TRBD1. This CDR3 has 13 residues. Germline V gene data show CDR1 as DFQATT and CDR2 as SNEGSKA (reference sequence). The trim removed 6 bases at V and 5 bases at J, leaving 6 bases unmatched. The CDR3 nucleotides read TGCAGTGCGAGCCGGGACAGGGGAACTGAAGCTTTCTTT. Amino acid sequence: CSASRDRGTEAFF.

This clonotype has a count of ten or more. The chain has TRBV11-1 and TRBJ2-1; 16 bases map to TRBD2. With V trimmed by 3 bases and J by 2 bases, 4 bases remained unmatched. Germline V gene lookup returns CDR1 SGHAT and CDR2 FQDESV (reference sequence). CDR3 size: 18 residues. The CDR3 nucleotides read TGTGCCAGCAGCTTCCCGGGACTAGCGGGAGGGCCCTACAATGAGCAGTTCTTC. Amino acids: CASSFPGLAGGPYNEQFF.

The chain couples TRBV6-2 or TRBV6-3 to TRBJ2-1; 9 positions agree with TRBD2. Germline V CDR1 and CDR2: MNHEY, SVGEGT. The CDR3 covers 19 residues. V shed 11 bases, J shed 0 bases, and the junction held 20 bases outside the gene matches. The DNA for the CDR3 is TGTGCCCGCCGGGGTAGCGGGCTAGCGGGACGATCCTCCTACAATGAGCAGTTCTTC. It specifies CARRGSGLAGRSSYNEQFF.

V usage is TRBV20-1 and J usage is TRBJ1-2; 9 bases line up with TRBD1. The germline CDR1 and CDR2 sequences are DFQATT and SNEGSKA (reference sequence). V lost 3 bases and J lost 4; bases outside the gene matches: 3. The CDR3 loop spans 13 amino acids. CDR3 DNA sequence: TGCAGTGCTAGGGACAGGGGAGGCTATGGCTACACCTTC. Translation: CSARDRGGYGYTF.